These 16 T cell receptor beta chains originate from one sample sequenced in a study of T cells after posttransplantation cyclophosphamide. Treatment was busulfan-fludarabine conditioning, a marrow graft, and cyclophosphamide on days +3 and +4. This table comes from immunoSEQ multiplex PCR, and its TCRdb copy is limited to in-frame clones, with some not included. The table records around 5,000 clones, roughly 76% of them present only once. Material: PBMCs, obtained after allogeneic stem cell transplant with posttransplant cyclophosphamide. The receptor set was obtained from a male patient aged 60-70 years who received an allogeneic stem cell transplant from an unrelated donor, was CMV-positive, and had no GVHD. Some T cells may originate from the graft donor.

The J gene is TRBJ1-2, the V gene TRBV5-1; the match to TRBD1 covers 7 bases. Germline CDR1 SGHRS, CDR2 YFSETQ. The CDR3 is made up of 13 amino acids. The V segment lost 3 bases and the J segment 3 bases; nucleotides outside the gene matches: 2. The CDR3 DNA is TGCGCCAGCAGCTACGACAGGGACTATGGCTACACCTTC. It codes for CASSYDRDYGYTF.

The V call is TRBV4-2, the J call TRBJ2-2, with a tentative D call TRBD2 (6 bases). Trimming stripped 5 bases from V and 6 bases from J, with 16 bases between. The CDR3 covers 15 residues. CDR1 is LGHNA and CDR2 is YNFKEQ in the germline V gene. CDR3 coding DNA: TGTGCCAGCAGCTATCGCGGAGGGTCCCCCGGGGAGCTGTTTTTT. The encoded protein is CASSYRGGSPGELFF.

The CDR3 nucleotides are TGTGCCAGCAGCTTAGGAGATAACTATGGCTACACCTTC. Its protein is CASSLGDNYGYTF. The chain uses TRBV7-9 and TRBJ1-2; no clear D gene. The V end lost 1 base, the J end lost 1 base, and 4 bases lay between the germline ends. Germline V gene lookup returns CDR1 SEHNR and CDR2 FQNEAQ (reference sequence). The CDR3 spans 13 residues. Using reference TRBV7-9 and TRBJ1-2 for the parts outside the CDR3, the full variable domain is DTGVSQNPRHKITKRGQNVTFRCDPISEHNRLYWYRQTLGQGPEFLTYFQNEAQLEKSRLLSDRFSAERPKGSFSTLEIQRTEQGDSAMYLCASSLGDNYGYTFGSGTRLTVV.

This chain uses TRBV2 with TRBJ2-5; perhaps TRBD1 as D (5 bases). From germline, CDR1 is SNHLY and CDR2 FYNNEI. V gave up 4 bases and J gave up 6 bases, with 12 bases separating them. The CDR3 sequence is 13 residues long. Here the CDR3 DNA reads TGTGCCAGCAGTGTGTCAGGGCGAAAGACCCAGTACTTC. As protein: CASSVSGRKTQYF.

The CDR3 loop is CASSSQGLMNTEAFF. In DNA, the CDR3 is TGCGCCAGCAGCTCTCAGGGTCTAATGAACACTGAAGCTTTCTTT. This chain joins TRBV5-1 and TRBJ1-1, with D perhaps TRBD1 (5 bases). The CDR3 extends over 15 amino acids. The germline V and J ends were trimmed by 3 bases and 0 bases, with 12 bases remaining between them. Germline V gives CDR1 SGHRS, CDR2 YFSETQ.

The V gene is TRBV5-1, the J gene TRBJ2-3, with 11 bases identical to TRBD2. V lost 2 bases and J lost 5; bases outside the gene matches: 4. The V gene's germline CDR1 is SGHRS and CDR2 YFSETQ. The CDR3 length is 15 residues. The CDR3 loop reads CASSFSLAGGDTQYF. The CDR3 region has the DNA TGCGCCAGCAGCTTCAGCCTAGCGGGGGGAGATACGCAGTATTTT.

The chain joins TRBV7-9 to TRBJ2-3, with 7 positions matching TRBD1. This CDR3 has 15 residues. Germline-derived CDR1 and CDR2 are SEHNR and FQNEAQ (reference sequence). V lost 5 bases and J lost 3; bases outside the gene matches: 8. The CDR3 reads CASSPRGLKTDTQYF. Written as DNA, the CDR3 is TGTGCCAGCAGCCCGAGGGGGCTCAAAACAGATACGCAGTATTTT.

This clone came up once. V usage is TRBV6-6 and J usage is TRBJ2-7; TRBD1 matches at 7 bases. V lost 7 bases to trimming and J lost 3 bases; unmatched junction nucleotides: 6. The V gene's germline CDR1 is MNHNY and CDR2 SVGAGI (reference sequence). This CDR3 has 13 amino acids. The DNA for the CDR3 is TGTGCCAGCAAATCGGGACAGAACTACGAGCAGTACTTC. Amino acids: CASKSGQNYEQYF.

This sequence joins TRBV7-8 and TRBJ1-1; TRBD1 aligns across 9 bases. Germline values: CDR1 SGHVS, CDR2 FQNEAQ. The CDR3 extends over 12 amino acids. Germline trimming cut 3 bases from V and 10 bases from J; bases unmatched to any gene: 3. CDR3 coding DNA: TGTGCCAGCAGCTTTAACAGGGGGCGAGCTTTCTTT. Its translation: CASSFNRGRAFF.

This clone occurred a few times. The chain has TRBV6-1 and TRBJ1-2; 7 bases line up with TRBD1. CDR3 length: 13 residues. From germline, CDR1 is MNHNS and CDR2 SASEGT. The ends lost 6 bases at V and 7 bases at J; junction bases unmatched: 8. CDR3 sequence: CASRLQGFGGYTF. CDR3 nucleotides: TGTGCCAGCAGGTTACAGGGGTTTGGTGGCTACACCTTC.

This clone was counted a few times. The chain links TRBV4-1 to TRBJ1-2, with D possibly matching TRBD1 (6 bases). The CDR3 is 16 amino acids. V dropped 1 base and J dropped 8 bases, with 20 bases sitting between them. CDR1 and CDR2 from the germline V gene are MGHRA and YSYEKL. CDR3 coding DNA: TGCGCCAGCAGCCAAGGTCCAGGGGCCCGAACTGAAGGCTACACCTTC. Protein product: CASSQGPGARTEGYTF.

This clone was seen a handful of times. This sequence joins TRBV27 and TRBJ1-6; D possibly corresponds to TRBD1 (5 bases). V lost 6 bases and J 7 bases, leaving 13 bases between the germline ends. Germline CDR1 and CDR2: MNHEY and SMNVEV (reference sequence). This CDR3 contains 14 residues. DNA of the CDR3: TGTGCCAGCAGCGTCTCGACAGCCAATTCACCCCTCCACTTT. Protein product: CASSVSTANSPLHF.

The gene calls are TRBV2 and TRBJ2-1, with no clear D. V was clipped by 3 bases and J by 0 bases, with 9 bases between them. This CDR3 region has 15 residues. Per germline, CDR1 SNHLY and CDR2 FYNNEI. The chain's CDR3 is CASSDRGSSYNEQFF. The CDR3 coding sequence is TGTGCCAGCAGTGATCGCGGATCCTCCTACAATGAGCAGTTCTTC.

The chain's CDR3 is CSARTGIEAFF. CDR3 sequence (DNA): TGCAGTGCTAGGACAGGGATTGAAGCTTTCTTT. This chain links TRBV20-1 with TRBJ1-1, with 7 bases identical to TRBD1. Germline V gene lookup returns CDR1 DFQATT and CDR2 SNEGSKA (reference sequence). This CDR3 is built from 11 residues. V shed 3 bases and J 7 bases; nucleotides not matched to a gene: 2.

The V gene is TRBV11-3, the J gene TRBJ2-1; D call uncertain. Germline CDR1 SGHNT, CDR2 YENEEA. V dropped 1 base and J dropped 7 bases, with 8 bases sitting between them. The CDR3 consists of 13 residues. CDR3 protein: CASSLGHQNEQFF. Written as DNA, the CDR3 is TGTGCCAGCAGCTTAGGACACCAAAATGAGCAGTTCTTC. The variable domain in full, with the rest retrieved from reference TRBV11-3 and TRBJ2-1, is EAGVVQSPRYKIIEKKQPVAFWCNPISGHNTLYWYLQNLGQGPELLIRYENEEAVDDSQLPKDRFSAERLKGVDSTLKIQPAELGDSAVYLCASSLGHQNEQFFGPGTRLTVL.

The CDR3 DNA sequence: TGTGCCAGCAACTCGGACAGGGGGAATCAGCCCCAGCATTTT. It specifies CASNSDRGNQPQHF. J is TRBJ1-5 and V is TRBV28; 10 bases agree with TRBD1. The CDR3 is 14 residues long. With V trimmed by 7 bases and J by 4 bases, 4 bases remained unmatched. The V gene's germline CDR1 is MDHEN and CDR2 SYDVKM.